This T cell receptor (beta chain) was recorded in a study of blood T cell repertoires in COVID-19. Looking at the study overall: Samples came from the United States, Italy and Spain, spanning acute and convalescent COVID-19. PBMCs, B-cell-depleted T cells, or T cells were the source of the cDNA or gDNA that made up the material.

Original processing methods: Reference gene primer amplification gave nucleated cell count estimates. Assay: immunoSEQ multiplex PCR; the TCRdb copy retains only in-frame clones and omits some. D and trimming come from the DNA, and the V and J calls and clone size come from that table. The table shows about 210,000 clones, with 80% to 90% occurring only once. The J segment lost 6 bases and the V segment lost 2 bases, leaving 10 bases of the junction unmatched. Germline V gene sequence: CDR1 SGHTA, CDR2 FQGNSA. This CDR3 has 15 amino acids. This sequence joins TRBV7-2 and TRBJ2-7; TRBD2 matches 7 bases. This clonotype was obtained from a man in his forties with acute or convalescent COVID-19. The sequenced material came from peripheral blood. The CDR3 protein is CASSLFGTTGGEQYF. CDR3 DNA: TGTGCCAGCAGCTTATTTGGGACTACTGGGGGCGAGCAGTACTTC.